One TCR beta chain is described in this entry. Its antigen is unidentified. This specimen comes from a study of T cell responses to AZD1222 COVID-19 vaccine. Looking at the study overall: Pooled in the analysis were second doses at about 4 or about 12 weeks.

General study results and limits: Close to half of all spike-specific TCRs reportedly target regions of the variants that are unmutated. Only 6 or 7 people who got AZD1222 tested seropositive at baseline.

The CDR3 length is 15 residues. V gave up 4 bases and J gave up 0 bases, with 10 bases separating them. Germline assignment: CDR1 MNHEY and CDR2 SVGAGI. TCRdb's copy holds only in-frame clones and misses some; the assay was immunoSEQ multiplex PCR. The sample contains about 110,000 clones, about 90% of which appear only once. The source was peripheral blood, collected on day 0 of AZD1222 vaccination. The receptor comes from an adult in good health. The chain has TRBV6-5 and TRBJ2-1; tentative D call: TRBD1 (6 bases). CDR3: CASSSTGSSYNEQFF. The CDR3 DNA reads TGTGCCAGCAGTTCCACAGGGAGCTCCTACAATGAGCAGTTCTTC.